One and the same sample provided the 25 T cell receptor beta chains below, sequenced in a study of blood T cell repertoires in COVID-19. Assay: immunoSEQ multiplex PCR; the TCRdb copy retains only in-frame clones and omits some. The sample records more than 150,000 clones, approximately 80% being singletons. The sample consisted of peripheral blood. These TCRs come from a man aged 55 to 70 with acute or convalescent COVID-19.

DNA for the CDR3: TGTGCCAGCAGCCAAACTTGGACAGGGACCTACGAGCAGTACTTC. It translates to CASSQTWTGTYEQYF. The J gene is TRBJ2-7, the V gene TRBV7-2, with 8 bases aligning to TRBD1. There are 15 residues in the CDR3. V lost 5 bases to trimming and J lost 2 bases; unmatched junction nucleotides: 8. From germline, CDR1 is SGHTA and CDR2 FQGNSA.

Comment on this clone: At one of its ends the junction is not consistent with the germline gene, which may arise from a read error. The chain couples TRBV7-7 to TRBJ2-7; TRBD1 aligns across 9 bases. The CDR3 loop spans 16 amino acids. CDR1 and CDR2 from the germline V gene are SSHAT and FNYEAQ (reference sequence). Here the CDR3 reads CASSLARDRVSDEQYF. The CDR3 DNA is TGTGCTAGCAGCTTAGCTCGGGACAGGGTATCGGACGAGCAGTACTTC. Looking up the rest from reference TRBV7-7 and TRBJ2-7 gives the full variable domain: GAGVSQSPRYKVTKRGQDVTLRCDPISSHATLYWYQQALGQGPEFLTYFNYEAQPDKSGLPSDRFSAERPEGSISTLTIQRTEQRDSAMYRCASSLARDRVSDEQYFGPGTRLTVT.

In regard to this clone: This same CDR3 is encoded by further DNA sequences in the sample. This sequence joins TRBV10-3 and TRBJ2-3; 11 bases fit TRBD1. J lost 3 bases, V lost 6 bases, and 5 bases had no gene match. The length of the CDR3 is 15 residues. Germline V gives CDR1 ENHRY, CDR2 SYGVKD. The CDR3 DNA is TGTGCCATCAGCACCGGGACAGGGGGGACAGATACGCAGTATTTT. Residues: CAISTGTGGTDTQYF.

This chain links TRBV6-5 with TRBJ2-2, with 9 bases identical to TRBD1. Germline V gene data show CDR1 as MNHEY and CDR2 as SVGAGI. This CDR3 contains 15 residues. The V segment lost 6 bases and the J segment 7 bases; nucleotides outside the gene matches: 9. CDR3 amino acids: CASSPGTGRGGELFF. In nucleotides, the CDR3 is TGTGCCAGCAGCCCCGGGACAGGGCGTGGCGGGGAGCTGTTTTTT.

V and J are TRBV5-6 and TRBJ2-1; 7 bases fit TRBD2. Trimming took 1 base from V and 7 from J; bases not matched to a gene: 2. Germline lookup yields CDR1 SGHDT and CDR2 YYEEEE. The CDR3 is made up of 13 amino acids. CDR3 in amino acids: CASSLPGGNEQFF. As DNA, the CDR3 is TGTGCCAGCAGCTTGCCCGGGGGGAATGAGCAGTTCTTC.

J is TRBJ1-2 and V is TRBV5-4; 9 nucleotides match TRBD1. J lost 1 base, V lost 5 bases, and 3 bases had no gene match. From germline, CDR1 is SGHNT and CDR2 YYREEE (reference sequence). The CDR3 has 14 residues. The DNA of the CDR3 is TGTGCCAGCAGTGACAGGGGGGATAACTATGGCTACACCTTC. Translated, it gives CASSDRGDNYGYTF.

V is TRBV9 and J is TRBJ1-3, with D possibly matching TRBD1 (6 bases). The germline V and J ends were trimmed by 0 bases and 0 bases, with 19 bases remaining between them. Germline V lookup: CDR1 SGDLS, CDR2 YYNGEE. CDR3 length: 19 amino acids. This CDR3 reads CASSVGYPDSMSSGNTIYF. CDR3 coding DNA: TGTGCCAGCAGCGTAGGTTATCCGGACAGTATGAGCTCTGGAAACACCATATATTTT.

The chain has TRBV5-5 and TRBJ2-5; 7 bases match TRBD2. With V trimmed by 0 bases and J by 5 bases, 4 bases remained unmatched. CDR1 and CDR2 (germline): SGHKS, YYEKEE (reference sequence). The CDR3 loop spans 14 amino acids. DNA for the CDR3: TGTGCCAGCAGCTTGGCCAGCGGGGAGGAGACCCAGTACTTC. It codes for CASSLASGEETQYF.

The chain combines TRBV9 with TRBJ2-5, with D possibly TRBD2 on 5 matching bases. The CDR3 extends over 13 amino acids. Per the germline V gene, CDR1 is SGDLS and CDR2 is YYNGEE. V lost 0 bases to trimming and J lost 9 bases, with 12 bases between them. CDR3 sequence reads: CASSVEVRGSQYF. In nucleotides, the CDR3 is TGTGCCAGCAGCGTAGAAGTTAGAGGGTCCCAGTACTTC.

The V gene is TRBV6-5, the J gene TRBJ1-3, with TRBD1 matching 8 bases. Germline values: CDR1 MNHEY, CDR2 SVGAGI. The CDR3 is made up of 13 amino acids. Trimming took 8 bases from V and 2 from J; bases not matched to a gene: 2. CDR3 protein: CASQTGAGNTIYF. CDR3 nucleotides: TGTGCCAGCCAGACAGGGGCTGGAAACACCATATATTTT.

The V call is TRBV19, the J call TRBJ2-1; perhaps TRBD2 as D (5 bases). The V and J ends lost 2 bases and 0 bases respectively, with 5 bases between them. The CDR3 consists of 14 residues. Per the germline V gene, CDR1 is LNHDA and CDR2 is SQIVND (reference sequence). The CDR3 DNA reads TGTGCCAGTAGTATACGGGACTCCTACAATGAGCAGTTCTTC. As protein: CASSIRDSYNEQFF.

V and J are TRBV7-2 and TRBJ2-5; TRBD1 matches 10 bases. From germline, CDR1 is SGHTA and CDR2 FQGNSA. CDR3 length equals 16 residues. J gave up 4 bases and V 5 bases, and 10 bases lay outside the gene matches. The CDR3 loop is CASSPRQGAGGETQYF. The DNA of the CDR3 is TGTGCCAGCAGCCCCAGACAGGGGGCGGGCGGAGAGACCCAGTACTTC.

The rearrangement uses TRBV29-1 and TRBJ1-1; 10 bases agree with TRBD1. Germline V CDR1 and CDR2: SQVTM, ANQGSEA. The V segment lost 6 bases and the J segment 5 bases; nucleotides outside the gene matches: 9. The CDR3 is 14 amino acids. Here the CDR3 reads CSVLTGGLWTEAFF. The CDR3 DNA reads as TGCAGCGTATTGACAGGGGGCTTGTGGACTGAAGCTTTCTTT.

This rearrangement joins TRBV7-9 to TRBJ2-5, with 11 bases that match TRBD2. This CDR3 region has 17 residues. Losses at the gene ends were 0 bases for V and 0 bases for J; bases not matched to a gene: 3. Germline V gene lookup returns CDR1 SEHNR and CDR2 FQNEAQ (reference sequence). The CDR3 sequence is CASSLATSGAYQETQYF. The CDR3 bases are TGTGCCAGCAGCTTAGCGACTAGCGGGGCGTACCAAGAGACCCAGTACTTC.

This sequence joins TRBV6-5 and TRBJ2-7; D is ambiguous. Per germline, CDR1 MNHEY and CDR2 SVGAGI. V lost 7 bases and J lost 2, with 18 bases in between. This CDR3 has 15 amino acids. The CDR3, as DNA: TGTGCCAGCACCACCCATACGAGTGTTCCCTACGAGCAGTACTTC. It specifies CASTTHTSVPYEQYF.

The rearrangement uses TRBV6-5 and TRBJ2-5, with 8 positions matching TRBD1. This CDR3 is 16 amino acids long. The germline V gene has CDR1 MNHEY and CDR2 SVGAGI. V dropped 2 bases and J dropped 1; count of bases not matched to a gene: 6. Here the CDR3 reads CASSYGAGGSQETQYF. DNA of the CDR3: TGTGCCAGCAGTTACGGGGCAGGGGGCTCCCAAGAGACCCAGTACTTC.

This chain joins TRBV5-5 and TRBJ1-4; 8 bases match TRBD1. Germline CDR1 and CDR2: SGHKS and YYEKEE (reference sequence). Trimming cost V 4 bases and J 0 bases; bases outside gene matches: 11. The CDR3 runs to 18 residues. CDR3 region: CASSLRTGLVSTNEKLFF. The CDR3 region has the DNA TGTGCCAGCAGCCTTAGGACAGGGCTAGTCTCAACTAATGAAAAACTGTTTTTT. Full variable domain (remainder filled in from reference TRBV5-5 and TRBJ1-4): DAGVTQSPTHLIKTRGQQVTLRCSPISGHKSVSWYQQVLGQGPQFIFQYYEKEERGRGNFPDRFSARQFPNYSSELNVNALLLGDSALYLCASSLRTGLVSTNEKLFFGSGTQLSVL.

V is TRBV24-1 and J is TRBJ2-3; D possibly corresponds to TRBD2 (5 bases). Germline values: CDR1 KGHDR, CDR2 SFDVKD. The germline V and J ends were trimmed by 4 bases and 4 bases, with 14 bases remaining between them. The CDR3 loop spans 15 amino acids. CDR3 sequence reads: CATSERAPRADTQYF. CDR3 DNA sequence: TGTGCCACCAGTGAAAGGGCCCCGAGGGCAGATACGCAGTATTTT.

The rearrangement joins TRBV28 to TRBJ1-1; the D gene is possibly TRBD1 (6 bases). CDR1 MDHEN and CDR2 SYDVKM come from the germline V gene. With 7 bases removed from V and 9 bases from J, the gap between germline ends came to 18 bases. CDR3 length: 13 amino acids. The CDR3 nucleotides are TGTGCCAGCATCCCCGGGGGGCGAGGGAAAGCTTTCTTT. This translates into CASIPGGRGKAFF.

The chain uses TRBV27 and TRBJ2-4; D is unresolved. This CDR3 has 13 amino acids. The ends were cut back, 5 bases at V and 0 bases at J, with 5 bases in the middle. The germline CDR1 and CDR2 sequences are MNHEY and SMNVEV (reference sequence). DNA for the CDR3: TGTGCCAGCAGTCCCCTAGCCAAAAACATTCAGTACTTC. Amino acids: CASSPLAKNIQYF.

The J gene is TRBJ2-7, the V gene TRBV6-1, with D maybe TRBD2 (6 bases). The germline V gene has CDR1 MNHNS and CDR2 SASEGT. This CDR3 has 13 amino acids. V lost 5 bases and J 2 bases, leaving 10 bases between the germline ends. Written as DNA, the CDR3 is TGTGCCAGCAGTCTAGCGTATACCTACGAGCAGTACTTC. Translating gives CASSLAYTYEQYF.

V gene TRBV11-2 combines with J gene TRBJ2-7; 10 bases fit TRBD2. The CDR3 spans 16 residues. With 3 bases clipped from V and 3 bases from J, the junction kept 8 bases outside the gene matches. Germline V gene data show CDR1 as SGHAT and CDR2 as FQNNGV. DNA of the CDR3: TGTGCCAGCAGCTTGGTAGCGGGGGGCCAAAACTACGAGCAGTACTTC. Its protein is CASSLVAGGQNYEQYF.

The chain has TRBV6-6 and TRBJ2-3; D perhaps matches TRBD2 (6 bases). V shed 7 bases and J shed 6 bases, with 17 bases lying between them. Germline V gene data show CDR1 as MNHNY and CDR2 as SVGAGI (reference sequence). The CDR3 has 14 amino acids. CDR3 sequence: CASTTPIRGDTQYF. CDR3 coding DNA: TGTGCCAGCACCACCCCTATCCGGGGGGATACGCAGTATTTT.

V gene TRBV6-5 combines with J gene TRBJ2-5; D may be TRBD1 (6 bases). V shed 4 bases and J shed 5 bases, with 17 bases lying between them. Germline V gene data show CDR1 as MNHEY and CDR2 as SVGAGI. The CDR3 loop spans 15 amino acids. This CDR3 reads CASSWEWGRGETQYF. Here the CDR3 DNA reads TGTGCCAGCAGTTGGGAGTGGGGGCGCGGGGAGACCCAGTACTTC.

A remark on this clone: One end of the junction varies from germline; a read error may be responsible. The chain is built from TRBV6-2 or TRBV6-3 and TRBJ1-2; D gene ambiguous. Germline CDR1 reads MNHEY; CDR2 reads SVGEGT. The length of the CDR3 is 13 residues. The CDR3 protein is CASSYSSQAVRAF. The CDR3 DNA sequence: TGTGCCAGCAGTTATAGTTCGCAGGCGGTGAGGGCCTTC.